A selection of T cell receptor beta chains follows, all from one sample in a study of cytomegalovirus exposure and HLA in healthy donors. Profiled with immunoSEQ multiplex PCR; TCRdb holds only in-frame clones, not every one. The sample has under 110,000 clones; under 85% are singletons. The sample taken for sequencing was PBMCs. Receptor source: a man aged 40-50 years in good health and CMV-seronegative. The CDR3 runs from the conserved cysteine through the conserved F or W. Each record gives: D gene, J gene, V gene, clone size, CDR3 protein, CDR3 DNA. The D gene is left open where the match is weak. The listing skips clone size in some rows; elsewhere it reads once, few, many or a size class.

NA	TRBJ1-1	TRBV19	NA	CASRLTLNTEAFF	TGTGCCAGCCGATTGACATTGAACACTGAAGCTTTCTTT
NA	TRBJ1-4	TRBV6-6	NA	CASRREATNEKLFF	TGTGCCAGCAGACGCGAGGCAACTAATGAAAAACTGTTTTTT
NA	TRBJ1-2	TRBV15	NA	CATSRDPAGFGYTF	TGTGCCACCAGCAGAGATCCCGCCGGGTTCGGCTACACCTTC
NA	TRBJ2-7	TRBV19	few	CASSIGGPEQYF	TGTGCCAGTAGTATAGGAGGTCCCGAGCAGTACTTC
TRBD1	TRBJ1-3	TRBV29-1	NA	CSVASQGVVRGNTIYF	TGCAGCGTTGCGTCCCAGGGGGTGGTGCGAGGAAACACCATATATTTT
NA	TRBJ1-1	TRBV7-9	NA	CSSSFAPTEAFF	TGTTCCAGCAGCTTCGCGCCCACTGAAGCTTTCTTT
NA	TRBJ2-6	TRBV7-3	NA	CASKTGAGANVLTF	TGTGCCAGCAAGACGGGAGCGGGGGCCAACGTCCTGACTTTC
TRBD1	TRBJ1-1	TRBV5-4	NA	CASSLARGMMNTEAFF	TGTGCCAGCAGCTTGGCCAGGGGGATGATGAACACTGAAGCTTTCTTT
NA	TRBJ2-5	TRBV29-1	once	CSVGADETQYF	TGCAGCGTTGGGGCAGATGAGACCCAGTACTTC
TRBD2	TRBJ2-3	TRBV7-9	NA	CASSSAGGPDTQYF	TGTGCCAGCAGCTCGGCGGGGGGGCCAGATACGCAGTATTTT
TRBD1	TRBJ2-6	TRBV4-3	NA	CASSLITGGSGANVLTF	TGCGCCAGCAGCCTCATCACAGGGGGCTCTGGGGCCAACGTCCTGACTTTC
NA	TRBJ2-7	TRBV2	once	CASTGGRGSYEQYF	TGTGCCAGCACCGGAGGTAGGGGGAGCTACGAGCAGTACTTC
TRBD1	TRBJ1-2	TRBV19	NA	CASSTRQGAIYGYTF	TGTGCCAGTAGTACCCGACAGGGGGCGATCTATGGCTACACCTTC
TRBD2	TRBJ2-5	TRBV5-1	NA	CASSLTPGTSGAETQYF	TGCGCCAGCAGCTTAACCCCCGGGACTAGCGGGGCCGAGACCCAGTACTTC
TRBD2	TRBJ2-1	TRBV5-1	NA	CASSSLAGGRNEQFF	TGCGCCAGCAGCTCCCTAGCGGGGGGTCGGAATGAGCAGTTCTTC
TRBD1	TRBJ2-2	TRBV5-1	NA	CASSLAQGPPTGELFF	TGCGCCAGCAGCTTGGCACAGGGGCCACCCACCGGGGAGCTGTTTTTT
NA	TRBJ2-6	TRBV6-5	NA	CASSSEVGANVLTF	TGTGCCAGCAGTTCCGAGGTTGGGGCCAACGTCCTGACTTTC
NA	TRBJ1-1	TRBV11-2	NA	CASSLDRGGTEAFF	TGTGCCAGCAGCTTAGACCGGGGGGGCACTGAAGCTTTCTTT
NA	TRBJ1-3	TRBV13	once	CASGRRQVVSGNTIYF	TGTGCCAGCGGACGCCGACAGGTCGTCTCTGGAAACACCATATATTTT
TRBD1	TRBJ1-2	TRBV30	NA	CAWRGTGGWTGYTF	TGTGCCTGGAGGGGGACAGGGGGCTGGACTGGCTACACCTTC
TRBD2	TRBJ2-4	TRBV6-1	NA	CAIRGEFKNIQYF	TGTGCCATCCGGGGGGAATTCAAAAACATTCAGTACTTC
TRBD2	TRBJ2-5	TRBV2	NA	CASRAGGPQETQYF	TGTGCCAGCAGAGCGGGGGGCCCACAAGAGACCCAGTACTTC
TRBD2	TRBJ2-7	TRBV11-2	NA	CASTLWEGSYEQYF	TGTGCCAGCACCCTTTGGGAGGGTTCCTACGAGCAGTACTTC
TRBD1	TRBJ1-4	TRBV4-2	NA	CASSRGTEGNEKLFF	TGTGCCAGCAGCCGGGGGACAGAAGGTAATGAAAAACTGTTTTTT
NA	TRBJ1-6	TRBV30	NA	CAWSLGHYSSYNSPLHF	TGTGCCTGGAGTCTGGGACATTACAGCTCCTATAATTCACCCCTCCACTTT
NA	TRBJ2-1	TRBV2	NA	CASRGHYNEQFF	TGTGCCAGCAGGGGCCACTACAATGAGCAGTTCTTC
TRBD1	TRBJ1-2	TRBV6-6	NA	CASSDRADYGYTF	TGTGCCAGCAGTGACAGGGCCGACTATGGCTACACCTTC
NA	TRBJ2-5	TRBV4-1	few	CASSQSDSGRQGETQYF	TGCGCCAGCAGCCAGTCCGACAGCGGGCGTCAAGGTGAGACCCAGTACTTC
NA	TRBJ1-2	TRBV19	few	CASSPGGNYGYTF	TGTGCCAGTAGTCCGGGGGGCAACTATGGCTACACCTTC
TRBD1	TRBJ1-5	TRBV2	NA	CASSDDRGMSNQPQHF	TGTGCCAGCAGTGACGACAGGGGAATGAGTAATCAGCCCCAGCATTTT
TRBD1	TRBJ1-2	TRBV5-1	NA	CASSLEGTGYGYTF	TGCGCCAGCAGCTTGGAAGGGACAGGGTATGGCTACACCTTC
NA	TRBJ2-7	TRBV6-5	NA	CASSRLTASYEQYF	TGTGCCAGCAGTCGACTGACCGCTTCCTACGAGCAGTACTTC
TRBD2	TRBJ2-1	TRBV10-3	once	CAISERGVDYNEQFF	TGTGCCATCAGTGAGCGGGGGGTAGACTACAATGAGCAGTTCTTC
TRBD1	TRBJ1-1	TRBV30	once	CAWGDRGAEAFF	TGTGCCTGGGGGGACAGGGGCGCTGAAGCTTTCTTT
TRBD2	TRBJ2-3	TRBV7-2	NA	CASTTYLAGATDTQYF	TGTGCCAGCACCACTTACCTAGCGGGGGCCACAGATACGCAGTATTTT
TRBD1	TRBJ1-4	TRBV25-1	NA	CASSSTGAGEKLFF	TGTGCCAGCAGTAGCACAGGGGCGGGAGAAAAACTGTTTTTT
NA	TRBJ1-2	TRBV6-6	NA	CASIDQGLSYGYTF	TGTGCCAGCATCGACCAGGGTTTGAGCTATGGCTACACCTTC